This T cell receptor beta chain stems from a study of identical twins. There are many counts of this clonotype. Its antigen is not known. General observations from the study: Out-of-frame alpha sequences common to twins were enriched for low generation probability. Models, which agreed with sharing between unrelated individuals, nonetheless underestimated the out-of-frame TCR alpha sharing seen in monozygotic twins.

Via MiXCR, TCRdb re-called the 5' RACE reads, giving one row per CDR3 protein. Altogether hundreds of thousands of distinct CDR3 sequences are present, about 7% being singletons, with the ten largest covering 1.6%. Healthy Caucasians were all of the donors. The ends lost 2 bases at V and 3 bases at J; junction bases unmatched: 4. The CDR3 runs to 15 residues. CDR1 and CDR2 from the germline V gene are SGHRS and YFSETQ. The same sample was also studied in work on yellow fever vaccine responses in identical twins.

The V and J genes are TRBV5-1 and TRBJ2-7; 11 bases align to TRBD2. The sequenced sample consisted of PBMCs. This sequence originates from a woman aged 18-29 years in good health. The CDR3 nucleotides are TGCGCCAGCAGCTTTGGGACTAGCGGAAACTACGAGCAGTACTTC. As protein: CASSFGTSGNYEQYF.